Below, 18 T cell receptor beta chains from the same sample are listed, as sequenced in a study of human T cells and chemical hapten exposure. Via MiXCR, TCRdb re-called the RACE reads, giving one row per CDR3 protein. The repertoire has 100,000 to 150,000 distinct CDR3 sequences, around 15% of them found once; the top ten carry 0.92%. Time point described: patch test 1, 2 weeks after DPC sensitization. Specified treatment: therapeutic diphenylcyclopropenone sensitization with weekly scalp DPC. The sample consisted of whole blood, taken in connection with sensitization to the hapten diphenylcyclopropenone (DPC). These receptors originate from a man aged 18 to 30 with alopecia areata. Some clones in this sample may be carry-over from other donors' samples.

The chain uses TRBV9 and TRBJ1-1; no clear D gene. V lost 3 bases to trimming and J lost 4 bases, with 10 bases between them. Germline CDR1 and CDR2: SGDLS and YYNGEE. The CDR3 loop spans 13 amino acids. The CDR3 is CASSATSSTEAFF. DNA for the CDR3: TGTGCCAGCAGCGCCACTTCCTCCACTGAAGCTTTCTTT.

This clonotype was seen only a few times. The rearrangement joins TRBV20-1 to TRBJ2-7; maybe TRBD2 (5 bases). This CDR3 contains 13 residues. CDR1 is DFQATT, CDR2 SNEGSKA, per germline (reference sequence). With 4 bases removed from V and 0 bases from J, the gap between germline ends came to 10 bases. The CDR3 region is CSATTKSSYEQYV. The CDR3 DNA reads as TGCAGTGCTACGACTAAGAGCTCCTACGAGCAGTACGTC.

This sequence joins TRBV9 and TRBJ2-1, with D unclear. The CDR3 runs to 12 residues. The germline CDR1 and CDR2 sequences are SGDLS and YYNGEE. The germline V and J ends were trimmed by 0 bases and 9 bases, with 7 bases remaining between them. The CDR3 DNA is TGTGCCAGCAGCGTAGGTGTGGGTGAGCAGTTCTTC. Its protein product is CASSVGVGEQFF.

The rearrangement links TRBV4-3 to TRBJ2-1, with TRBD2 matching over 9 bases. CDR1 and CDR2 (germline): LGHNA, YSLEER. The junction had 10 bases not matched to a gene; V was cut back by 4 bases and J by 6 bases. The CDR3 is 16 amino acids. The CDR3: CASSPYLAGGGNEQFF. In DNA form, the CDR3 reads TGCGCCAGCAGCCCCTACCTGGCGGGGGGGGGCAATGAGCAGTTCTTC.

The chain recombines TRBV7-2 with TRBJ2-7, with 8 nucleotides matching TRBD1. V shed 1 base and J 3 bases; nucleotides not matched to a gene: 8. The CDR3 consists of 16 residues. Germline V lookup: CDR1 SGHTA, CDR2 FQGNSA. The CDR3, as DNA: TGTGCCAGCAGCTTAGATTCCCCGGGACAGGACTACGAGCAGTACTTC. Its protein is CASSLDSPGQDYEQYF.

CDR3 DNA sequence: TGTGCCAGCAGCTTTACAGGAGGGACAGATACGCAGTATTTT. Translated: CASSFTGGTDTQYF. The V and J genes are TRBV7-6 and TRBJ2-3; TRBD2 is a possible D gene (6 bases). CDR3 length: 14 amino acids. Deletions cut 3 bases from V and 3 bases from J, with 10 bases between. Germline loops: CDR1 SGHVS, CDR2 FNYEAQ.

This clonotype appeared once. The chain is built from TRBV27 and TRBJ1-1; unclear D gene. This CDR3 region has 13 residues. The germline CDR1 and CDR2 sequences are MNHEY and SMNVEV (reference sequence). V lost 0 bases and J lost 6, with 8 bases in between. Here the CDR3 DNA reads TGTGCCAGCAGTTTATCAGGTCTTTCTGAAGCTTTCTTT. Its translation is CASSLSGLSEAFF.

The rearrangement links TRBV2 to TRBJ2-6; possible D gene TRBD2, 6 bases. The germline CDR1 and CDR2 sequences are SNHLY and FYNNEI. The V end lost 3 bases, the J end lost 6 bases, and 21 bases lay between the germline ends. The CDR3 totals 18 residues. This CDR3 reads CASSDVGGRRRLANVLTF. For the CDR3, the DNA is TGTGCCAGCAGTGATGTGGGGGGACGGCGTAGGCTGGCCAACGTCCTGACTTTC. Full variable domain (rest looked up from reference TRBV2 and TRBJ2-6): EPEVTQTPSHQVTQMGQEVILRCVPISNHLYFYWYRQILGQKVEFLVSFYNNEISEKSEIFDDQFSVERPDGSNFTLKIRSTKLEDSAMYFCASSDVGGRRRLANVLTFGAGSRLTVL.

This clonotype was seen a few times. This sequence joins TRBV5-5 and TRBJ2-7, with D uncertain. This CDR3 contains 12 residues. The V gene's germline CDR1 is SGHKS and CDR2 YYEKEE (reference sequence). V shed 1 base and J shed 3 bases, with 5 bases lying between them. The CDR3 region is CASSLFGYEQYV. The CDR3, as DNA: TGTGCCAGCAGCTTGTTCGGCTACGAGCAGTACGTC.

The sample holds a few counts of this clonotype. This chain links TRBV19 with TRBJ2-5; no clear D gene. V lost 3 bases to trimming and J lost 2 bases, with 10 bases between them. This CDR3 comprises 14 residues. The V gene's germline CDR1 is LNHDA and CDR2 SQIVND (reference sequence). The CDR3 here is CASSMVTDQETQYF. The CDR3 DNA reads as TGTGCCAGTAGTATGGTAACAGATCAAGAGACCCAGTACTTC.

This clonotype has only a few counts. CDR3 sequence reads: CATQGSPHEQYV. For the CDR3, the DNA is TGTGCCACCCAAGGGTCCCCGCACGAGCAGTACGTC. The chain links TRBV28 to TRBJ2-7, with unresolved D. The CDR3 sequence is 12 residues long. Germline CDR1 and CDR2: MDHEN and SYDVKM. The V end lost 10 bases, the J end lost 5 bases, and 15 bases lay between the germline ends.

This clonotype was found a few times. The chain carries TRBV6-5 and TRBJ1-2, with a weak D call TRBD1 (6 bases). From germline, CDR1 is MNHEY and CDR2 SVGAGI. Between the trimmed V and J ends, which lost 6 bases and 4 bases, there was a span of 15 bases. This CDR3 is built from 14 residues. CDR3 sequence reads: CASRMDRPSYGYTF. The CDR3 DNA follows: TGTGCCAGCAGAATGGACAGACCCTCCTATGGCTACACCTTC.

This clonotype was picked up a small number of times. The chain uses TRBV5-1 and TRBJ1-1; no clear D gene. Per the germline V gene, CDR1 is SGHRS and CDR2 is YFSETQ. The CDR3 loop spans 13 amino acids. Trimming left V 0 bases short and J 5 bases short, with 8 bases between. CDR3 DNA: TGCGCCAGCAGCTTGGCTGGGTATACTGAAGCTTTCTTT. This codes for CASSLAGYTEAFF.

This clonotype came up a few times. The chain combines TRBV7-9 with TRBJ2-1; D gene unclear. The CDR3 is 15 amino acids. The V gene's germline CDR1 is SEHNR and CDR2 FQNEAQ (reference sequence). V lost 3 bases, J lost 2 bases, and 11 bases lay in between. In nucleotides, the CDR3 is TGTGCCAGCAGCTTGTCCGGGCAGACCTACAATGAGCAGTTCTTC. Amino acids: CASSLSGQTYNEQFF.

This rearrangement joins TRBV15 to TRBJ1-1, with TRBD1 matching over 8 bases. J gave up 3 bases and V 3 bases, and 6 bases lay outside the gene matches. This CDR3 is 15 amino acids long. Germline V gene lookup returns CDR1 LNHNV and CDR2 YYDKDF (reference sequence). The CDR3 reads CATSRRTGFDTEAFF. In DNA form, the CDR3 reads TGTGCCACCAGCAGGAGGACAGGGTTTGACACTGAAGCTTTCTTT.

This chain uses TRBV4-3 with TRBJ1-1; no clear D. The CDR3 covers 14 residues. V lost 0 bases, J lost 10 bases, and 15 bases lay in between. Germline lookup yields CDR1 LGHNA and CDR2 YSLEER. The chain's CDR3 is CASSQEHGGNRAFF. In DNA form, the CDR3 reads TGCGCCAGCAGCCAAGAACACGGCGGAAACCGAGCTTTCTTT.

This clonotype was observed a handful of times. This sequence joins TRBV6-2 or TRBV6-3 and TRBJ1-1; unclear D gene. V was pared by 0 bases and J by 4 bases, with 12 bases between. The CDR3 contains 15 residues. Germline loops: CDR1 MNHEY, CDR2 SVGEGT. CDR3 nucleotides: TGTGCCAGCAGTTACTCGATGGAGGAGGGCACTGAAGCTTTCTTT. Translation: CASSYSMEEGTEAFF.

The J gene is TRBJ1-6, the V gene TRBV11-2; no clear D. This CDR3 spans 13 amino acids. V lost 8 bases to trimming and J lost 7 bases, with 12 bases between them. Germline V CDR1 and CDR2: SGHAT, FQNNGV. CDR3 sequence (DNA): TGTGCCAGCGGAGAAATGGGAAATTCACCCCTCCACTTT. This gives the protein CASGEMGNSPLHF.